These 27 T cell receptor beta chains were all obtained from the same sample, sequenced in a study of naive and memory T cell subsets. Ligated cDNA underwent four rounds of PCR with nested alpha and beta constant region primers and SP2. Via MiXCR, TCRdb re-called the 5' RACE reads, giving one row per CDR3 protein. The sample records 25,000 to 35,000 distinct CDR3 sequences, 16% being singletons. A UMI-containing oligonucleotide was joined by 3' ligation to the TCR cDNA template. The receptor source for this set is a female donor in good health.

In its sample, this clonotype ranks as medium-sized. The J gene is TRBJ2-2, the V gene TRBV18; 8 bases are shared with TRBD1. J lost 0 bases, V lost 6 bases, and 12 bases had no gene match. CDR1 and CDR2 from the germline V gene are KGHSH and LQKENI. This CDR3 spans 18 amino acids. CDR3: CASSRQGPTGANTGELFF. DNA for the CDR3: TGTGCCAGCTCCCGCCAGGGACCGACAGGGGCGAACACCGGGGAGCTGTTTTTT.

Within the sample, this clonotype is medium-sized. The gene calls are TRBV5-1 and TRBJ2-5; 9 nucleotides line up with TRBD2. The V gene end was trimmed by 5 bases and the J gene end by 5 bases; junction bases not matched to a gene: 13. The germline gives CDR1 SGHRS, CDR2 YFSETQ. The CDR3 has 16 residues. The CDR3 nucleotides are TGCGCCAGCAGTTGGGGACTAGCCCCTGTCAGGGAGACCCAGTACTTC. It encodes CASSWGLAPVRETQYF.

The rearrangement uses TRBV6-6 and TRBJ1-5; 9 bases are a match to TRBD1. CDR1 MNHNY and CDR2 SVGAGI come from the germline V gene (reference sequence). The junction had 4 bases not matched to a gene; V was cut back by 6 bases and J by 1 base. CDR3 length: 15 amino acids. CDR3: CASSRDRVSNQPQHF. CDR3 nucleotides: TGTGCCAGCAGCCGGGACAGGGTGAGCAATCAGCCCCAGCATTTT.

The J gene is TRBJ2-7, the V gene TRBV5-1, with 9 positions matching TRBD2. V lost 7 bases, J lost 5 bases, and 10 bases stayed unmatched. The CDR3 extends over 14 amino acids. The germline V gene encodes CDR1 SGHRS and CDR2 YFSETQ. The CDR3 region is CASGQRGELDEQYF. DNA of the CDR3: TGCGCCAGCGGGCAGCGGGGGGAGCTGGACGAGCAGTACTTC.

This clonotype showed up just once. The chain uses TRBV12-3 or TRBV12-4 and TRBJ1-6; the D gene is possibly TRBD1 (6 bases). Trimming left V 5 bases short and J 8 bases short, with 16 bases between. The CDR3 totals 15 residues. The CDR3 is CASSPQRAGDSPLHF. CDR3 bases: TGTGCCAGCAGTCCCCAGCGAGCAGGGGATTCACCCCTCCACTTT.

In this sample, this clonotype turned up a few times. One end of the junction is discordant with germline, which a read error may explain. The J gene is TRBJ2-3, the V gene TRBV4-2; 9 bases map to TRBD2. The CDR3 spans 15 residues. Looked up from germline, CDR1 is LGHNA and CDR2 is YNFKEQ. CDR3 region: CASSQESGSGGWHIF. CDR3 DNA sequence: TGTGCCAGCAGCCAAGAGTCGGGGAGCGGGGGGTGGCACATTTTT.

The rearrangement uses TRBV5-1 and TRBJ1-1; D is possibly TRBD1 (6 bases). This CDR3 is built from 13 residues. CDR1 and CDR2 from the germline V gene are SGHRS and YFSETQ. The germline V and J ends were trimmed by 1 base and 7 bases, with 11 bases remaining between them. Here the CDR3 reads CASSLRPQGEAFF. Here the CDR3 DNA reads TGCGCCAGCAGCTTGCGGCCACAGGGTGAAGCTTTCTTT.

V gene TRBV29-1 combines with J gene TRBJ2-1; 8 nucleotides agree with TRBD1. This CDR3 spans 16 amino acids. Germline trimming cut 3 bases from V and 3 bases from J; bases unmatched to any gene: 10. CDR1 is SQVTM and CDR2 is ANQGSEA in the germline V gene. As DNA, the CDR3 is TGCAGCGTTGAGGGGTCCGGGACAGGCTACTACAATGAGCAGTTCTTC. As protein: CSVEGSGTGYYNEQFF.

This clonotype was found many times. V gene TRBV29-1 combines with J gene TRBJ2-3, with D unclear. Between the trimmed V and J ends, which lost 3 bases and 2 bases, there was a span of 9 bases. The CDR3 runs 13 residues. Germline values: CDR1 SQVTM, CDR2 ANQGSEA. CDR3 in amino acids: CSVDVEITDTQYF. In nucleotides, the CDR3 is TGCAGCGTTGACGTGGAGATCACAGATACGCAGTATTTT.

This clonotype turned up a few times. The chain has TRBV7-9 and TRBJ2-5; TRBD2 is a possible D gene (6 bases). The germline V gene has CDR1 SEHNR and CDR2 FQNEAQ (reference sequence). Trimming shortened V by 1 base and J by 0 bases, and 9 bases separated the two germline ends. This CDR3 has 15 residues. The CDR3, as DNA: TGTGCCAGCAGCTTAGTTCGGGGGAACCAAGAGACCCAGTACTTC. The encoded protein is CASSLVRGNQETQYF.

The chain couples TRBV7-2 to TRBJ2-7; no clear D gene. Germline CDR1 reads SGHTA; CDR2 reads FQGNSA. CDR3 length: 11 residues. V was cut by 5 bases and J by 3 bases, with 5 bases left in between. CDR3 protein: CASSALYEQYF. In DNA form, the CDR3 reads TGTGCCAGCAGCGCCCTCTACGAGCAGTACTTC.

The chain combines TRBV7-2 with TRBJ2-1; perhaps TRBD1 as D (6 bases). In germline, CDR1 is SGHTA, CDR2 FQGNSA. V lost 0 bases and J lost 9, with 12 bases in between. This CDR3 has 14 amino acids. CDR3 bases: TGTGCCAGCAGCTTAGCCACAGGGTATATTGAGCAGTTCTTC. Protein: CASSLATGYIEQFF.

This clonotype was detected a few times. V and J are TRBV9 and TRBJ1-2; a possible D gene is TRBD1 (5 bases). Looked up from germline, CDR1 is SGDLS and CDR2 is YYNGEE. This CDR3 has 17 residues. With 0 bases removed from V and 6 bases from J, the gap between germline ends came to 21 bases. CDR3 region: CASSVEVTAGRGNGYTF. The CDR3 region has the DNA TGTGCCAGCAGCGTAGAGGTTACGGCAGGGCGCGGTAATGGCTACACCTTC. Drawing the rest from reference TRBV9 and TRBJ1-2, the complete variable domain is DSGVTQTPKHLITATGQRVTLRCSPRSGDLSVYWYQQSLDQGLQFLIQYYNGEERAKGNILERFSAQQFPDLHSELNLSSLELGDSALYFCASSVEVTAGRGNGYTFGSGTRLTVV.

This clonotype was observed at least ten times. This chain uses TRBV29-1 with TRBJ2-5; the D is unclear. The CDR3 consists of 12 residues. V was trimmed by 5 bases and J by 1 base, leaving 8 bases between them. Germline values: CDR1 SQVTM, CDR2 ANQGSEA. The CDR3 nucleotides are TGCAGCGTTATATCAGGCCAAGAGACCCAGTACTTC. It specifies CSVISGQETQYF. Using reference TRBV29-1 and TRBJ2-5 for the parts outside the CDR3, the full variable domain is SAVISQKPSRDICQRGTSLTIQCQVDSQVTMMFWYRQQPGQSLTLIATANQGSEATYESGFVIDKFPISRPNLTFSTLTVSNMSPEDSSIYLCSVISGQETQYFGPGTRLLVL.

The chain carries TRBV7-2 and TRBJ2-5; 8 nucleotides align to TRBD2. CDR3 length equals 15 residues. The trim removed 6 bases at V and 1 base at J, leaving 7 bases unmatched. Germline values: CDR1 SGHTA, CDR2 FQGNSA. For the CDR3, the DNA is TGTGCCAGCAGTCTGGAGCGGGGGAGCCAAGAGACCCAGTACTTC. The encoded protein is CASSLERGSQETQYF.

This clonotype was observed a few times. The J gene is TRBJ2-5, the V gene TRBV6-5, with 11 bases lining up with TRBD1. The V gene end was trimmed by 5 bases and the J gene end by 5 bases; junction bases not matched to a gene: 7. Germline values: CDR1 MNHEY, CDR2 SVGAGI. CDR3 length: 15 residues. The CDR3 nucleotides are TGTGCCAGCAGTCAACGGACAGGGGGCGTGGAGACCCAGTACTTC. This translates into CASSQRTGGVETQYF.

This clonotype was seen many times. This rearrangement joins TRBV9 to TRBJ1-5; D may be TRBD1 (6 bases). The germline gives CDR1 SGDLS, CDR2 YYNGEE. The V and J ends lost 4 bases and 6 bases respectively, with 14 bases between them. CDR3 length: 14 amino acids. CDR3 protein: CASSPEQGGQPQHF. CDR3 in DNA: TGTGCCAGCAGCCCCGAACAGGGTGGTCAGCCCCAGCATTTT. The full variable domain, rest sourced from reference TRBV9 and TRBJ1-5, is DSGVTQTPKHLITATGQRVTLRCSPRSGDLSVYWYQQSLDQGLQFLIQYYNGEERAKGNILERFSAQQFPDLHSELNLSSLELGDSALYFCASSPEQGGQPQHFGDGTRLSIL.

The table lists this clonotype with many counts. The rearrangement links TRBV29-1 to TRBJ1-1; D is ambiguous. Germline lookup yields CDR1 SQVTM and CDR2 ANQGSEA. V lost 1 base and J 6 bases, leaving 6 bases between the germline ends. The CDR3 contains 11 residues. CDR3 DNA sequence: TGCAGCGTTGAAGGGACGGCTGAAGCTTTCTTT. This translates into CSVEGTAEAFF.

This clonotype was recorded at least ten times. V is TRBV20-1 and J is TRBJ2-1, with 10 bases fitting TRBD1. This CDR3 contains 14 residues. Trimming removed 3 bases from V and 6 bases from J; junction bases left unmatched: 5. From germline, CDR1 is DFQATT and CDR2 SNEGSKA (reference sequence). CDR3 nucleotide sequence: TGCAGTGCTAGTGTGGGACAGGGGATCAATGAGCAGTTCTTC. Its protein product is CSASVGQGINEQFF.

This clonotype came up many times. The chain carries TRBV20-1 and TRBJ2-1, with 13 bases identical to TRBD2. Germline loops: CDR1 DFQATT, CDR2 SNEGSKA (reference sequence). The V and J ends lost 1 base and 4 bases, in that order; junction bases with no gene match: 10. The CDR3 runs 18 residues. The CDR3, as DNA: TGCAGTGCTAGAGGCAGGACTAGCGGGGGTTTAAGGTACAATGAGCAGTTCTTC. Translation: CSARGRTSGGLRYNEQFF.

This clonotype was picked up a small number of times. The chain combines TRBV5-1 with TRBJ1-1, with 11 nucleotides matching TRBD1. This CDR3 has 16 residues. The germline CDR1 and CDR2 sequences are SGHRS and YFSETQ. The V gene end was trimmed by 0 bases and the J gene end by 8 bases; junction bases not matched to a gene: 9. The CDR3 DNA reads TGCGCCAGCAGCTTGGGATCGGGACAGGGGGACAAGGAAGCTTTCTTT. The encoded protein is CASSLGSGQGDKEAFF.

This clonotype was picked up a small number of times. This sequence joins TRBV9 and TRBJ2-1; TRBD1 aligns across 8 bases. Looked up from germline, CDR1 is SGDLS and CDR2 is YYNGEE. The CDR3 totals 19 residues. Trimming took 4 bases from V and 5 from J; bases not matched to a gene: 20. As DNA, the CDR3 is TGTGCCAGCAGCCCCCGGGACAGGCGGTCGATGGTCCACGACAATGAGCAGTTCTTC. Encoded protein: CASSPRDRRSMVHDNEQFF.

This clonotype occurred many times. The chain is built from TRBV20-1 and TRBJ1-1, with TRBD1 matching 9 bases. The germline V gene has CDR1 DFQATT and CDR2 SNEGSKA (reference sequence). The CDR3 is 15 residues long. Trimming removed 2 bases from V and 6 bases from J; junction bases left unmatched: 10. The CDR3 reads CSARQTGGLSAEAFF. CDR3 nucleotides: TGCAGTGCTAGACAGACAGGGGGGCTCAGCGCTGAAGCTTTCTTT.

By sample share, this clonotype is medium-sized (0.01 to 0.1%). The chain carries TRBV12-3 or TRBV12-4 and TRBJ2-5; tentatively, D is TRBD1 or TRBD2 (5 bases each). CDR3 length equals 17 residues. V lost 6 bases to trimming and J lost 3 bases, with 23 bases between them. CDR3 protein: CASSPWVGTGSEETQYF. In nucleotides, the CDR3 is TGTGCCAGCAGCCCCTGGGTTGGGACGGGTAGCGAAGAGACCCAGTACTTC.

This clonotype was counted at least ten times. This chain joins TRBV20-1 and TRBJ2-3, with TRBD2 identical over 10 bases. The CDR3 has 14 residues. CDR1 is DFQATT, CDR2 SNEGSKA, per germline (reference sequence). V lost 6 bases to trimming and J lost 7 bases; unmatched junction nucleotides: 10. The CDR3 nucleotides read TGCAGTGCCCTAAGCGGGGGGGGGGTAAATACGCAGTATTTT. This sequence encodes CSALSGGGVNTQYF.

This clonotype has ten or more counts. CDR3 coding DNA: TGCAGTGCTACACAAACAGGGGAAGCTTTCTTT. This gives the protein CSATQTGEAFF. The V and J genes are TRBV20-1 and TRBJ1-1; D is perhaps TRBD1 (6 bases). V was pared by 4 bases and J by 8 bases, with 11 bases between. The germline gives CDR1 DFQATT, CDR2 SNEGSKA (reference sequence). The CDR3 is 11 residues long.

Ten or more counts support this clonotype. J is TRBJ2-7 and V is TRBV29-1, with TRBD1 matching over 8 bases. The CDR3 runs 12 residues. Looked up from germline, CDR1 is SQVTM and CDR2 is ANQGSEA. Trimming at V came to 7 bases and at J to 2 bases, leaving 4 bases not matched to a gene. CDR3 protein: CSAGDRPYEQYF. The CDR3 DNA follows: TGCAGCGCAGGGGACAGGCCCTACGAGCAGTACTTC.